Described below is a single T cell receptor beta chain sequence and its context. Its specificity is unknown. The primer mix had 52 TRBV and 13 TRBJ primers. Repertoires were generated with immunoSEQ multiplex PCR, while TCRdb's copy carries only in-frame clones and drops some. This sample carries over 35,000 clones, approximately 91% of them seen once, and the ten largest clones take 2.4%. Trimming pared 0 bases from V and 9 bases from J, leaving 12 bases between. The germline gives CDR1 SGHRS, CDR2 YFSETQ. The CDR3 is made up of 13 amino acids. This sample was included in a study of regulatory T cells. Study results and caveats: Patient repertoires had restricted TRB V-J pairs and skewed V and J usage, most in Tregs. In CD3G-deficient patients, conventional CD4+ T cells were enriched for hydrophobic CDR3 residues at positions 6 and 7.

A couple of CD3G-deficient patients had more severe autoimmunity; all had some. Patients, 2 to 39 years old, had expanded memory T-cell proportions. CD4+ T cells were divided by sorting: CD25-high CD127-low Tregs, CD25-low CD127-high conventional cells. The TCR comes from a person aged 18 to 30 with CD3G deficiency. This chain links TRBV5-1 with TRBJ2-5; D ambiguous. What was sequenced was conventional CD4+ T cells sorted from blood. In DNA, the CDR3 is TGCGCCAGCAGCTTGGGGGTCTGGGAAGCCCAGTACTTC. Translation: CASSLGVWEAQYF.